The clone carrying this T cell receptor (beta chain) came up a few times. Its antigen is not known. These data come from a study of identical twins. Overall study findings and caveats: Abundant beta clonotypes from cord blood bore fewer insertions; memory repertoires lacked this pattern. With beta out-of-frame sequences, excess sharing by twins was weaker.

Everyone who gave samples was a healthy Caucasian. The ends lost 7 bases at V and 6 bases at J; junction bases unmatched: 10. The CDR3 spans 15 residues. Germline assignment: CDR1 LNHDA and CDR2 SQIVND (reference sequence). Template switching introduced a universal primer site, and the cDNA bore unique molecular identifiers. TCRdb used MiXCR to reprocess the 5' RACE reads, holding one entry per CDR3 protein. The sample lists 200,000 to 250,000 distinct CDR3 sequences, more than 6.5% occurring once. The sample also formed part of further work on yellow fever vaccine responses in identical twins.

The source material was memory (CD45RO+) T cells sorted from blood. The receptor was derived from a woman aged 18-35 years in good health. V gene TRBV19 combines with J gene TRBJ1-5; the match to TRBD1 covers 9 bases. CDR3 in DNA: TGTGCCAGTAACACCGACAGGGGGTATAGTCAGCCCCAGCATTTT. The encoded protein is CASNTDRGYSQPQHF. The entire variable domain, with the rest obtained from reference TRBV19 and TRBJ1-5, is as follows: DGGITQSPKYLFRKEGQNVTLSCEQNLNHDAMYWYRQDPGQGLRLIYYSQIVNDFQKGDIAEGYSVSREKKESFPLTVTSAQKNPTAFYLCASNTDRGYSQPQHFGDGTRLSIL.